Reported below is one TCR beta chain. Its specificity is unknown. The junction differs from germline at one of its ends, possibly a read error. This sample is part of a study of somatic mutations in cytotoxic T cells in rheumatoid arthritis. For the study at large: Patient blood (30 ml EDTA) was taken immediately after diagnosis and before treatment. Flow cytometric sorting isolated some V beta antibody-stained T-cell populations at nearly 100% purity, and among them were V beta1+ cells that underwent TCRB sequencing. Regarding the study as a whole: Patients with a largest CD8+ clone exceeding 20% of CD8+ cells numbered about an eighth of the roughly 60.

The CD4+ and CD8+ fractions came from positive magnetic bead selection and were purity-checked by flow cytometry. The CDR3 is 12 residues long. Germline-derived CDR1 and CDR2 are GTSNPN and SVGIG (reference sequence). The protocol was immunoSEQ multiplex PCR, while the TCRdb copy is restricted to in-frame clones and leaves out a portion. The table lists 2,500 to 3,000 clones, approximately 87% of them singletons. V is TRBV30 and J is TRBJ1-1; the D is unclear. This clonotype was obtained from a woman between 55 and 75 years old with rheumatoid arthritis. The specimen sequenced was CD8+ T cells sorted from blood. The CDR3 loop is CAWSEAPSEAFF. Written as DNA, the CDR3 is TGTGCCTGGAGCGAAGCCCCCTCTGAGGCTTTCTTT.